These 25 T cell receptor beta chains came from one sample sequenced in a study of Ad26.COV2.S vaccination and SARS-CoV-2 variants. The assay was immunoSEQ multiplex PCR, and TCRdb's table has in-frame clones only and misses some. This table holds some 450,000 clones, around 91% found once. Treatment of the sample: roughly 19 received Ad26.COV2.S at low or high dose, single or two shots; 5 received placebo; per-sample allocation not given. The investigators took samples on day 63 after the first vaccine or placebo injection. The specimen comprised peripheral blood, sampled in a trial of Ad26.COV2.S vaccine versus placebo. These receptors were obtained from a person aged 18-65 years who received the Ad26.COV2.S COVID-19 vaccine or a placebo.

This clone came up a few times. This rearrangement joins TRBV18 to TRBJ2-7, with 8 bases lining up with TRBD1. This CDR3 is built from 14 residues. Trimming removed 3 bases from V and 4 bases from J; junction bases left unmatched: 5. The germline gives CDR1 KGHSH, CDR2 LQKENI. CDR3 loop: CASSPTGEIYEQYF. CDR3 coding DNA: TGTGCCAGCTCACCGACAGGGGAAATTTACGAGCAGTACTTC.

This clone was observed a single time. The rearrangement uses TRBV27 and TRBJ2-5; D call uncertain. From germline, CDR1 is MNHEY and CDR2 SMNVEV (reference sequence). V gave up 4 bases and J gave up 5 bases, with 11 bases separating them. This CDR3 is 13 amino acids long. The CDR3 protein is CASSYPSGETQYF. CDR3 sequence (DNA): TGTGCCAGCAGTTACCCCTCGGGTGAGACCCAGTACTTC.

The rearrangement joins TRBV28 to TRBJ1-1; tentative D call: TRBD1 (5 bases). The CDR3 runs 16 residues. V was shortened by 3 bases and J by 3 bases, with 17 bases between the two germline ends. CDR1 and CDR2 (germline): MDHEN, SYDVKM. CDR3 in DNA: TGTGCCAGCAGTTTCACAACCAGGGTGGGGGACACTGAAGCTTTCTTT. Translated, it gives CASSFTTRVGDTEAFF.

This clone was counted only a few times. The same CDR3 arises from other DNA sequences in this sample as well. The chain is built from TRBV3-1 (or the pseudogene TRBV3-2) and TRBJ2-5; D is possibly TRBD2 (6 bases). This CDR3 is 14 amino acids long. The V gene lost 2 bases and the J gene lost 4 bases, with 11 bases spanning the gap. Germline CDR1 LGHDT, CDR2 YNNKEL (reference sequence). This CDR3 is CASSQPTSSETQYF. In nucleotides, the CDR3 is TGTGCCAGCAGCCAACCGACTAGTTCAGAGACCCAGTACTTC.

This chain joins TRBV10-3 and TRBJ2-7; D not certain. Germline CDR1 ENHRY, CDR2 SYGVKD. This CDR3 is 13 amino acids long. V lost 7 bases, J lost 4 bases, and 14 bases lay in between. The CDR3 loop reads CAITDPVGYEQYF. In DNA, the CDR3 is TGTGCCATCACGGACCCTGTTGGGTACGAGCAGTACTTC.

As concerns this clone: Additional DNA sequences in this sample encode the identical CDR3. This chain links TRBV9 with TRBJ2-7; 9 nucleotides line up with TRBD1. The CDR3 is 14 residues long. V lost 4 bases and J lost 4; bases outside the gene matches: 6. Per germline, CDR1 SGDLS and CDR2 YYNGEE. This chain's CDR3 is CASSPRDRAYEQYF. The CDR3 DNA follows: TGTGCCAGCAGCCCCAGGGACAGGGCGTACGAGCAGTACTTC.

This clone turned up a few times. This chain connects TRBV7-2 to TRBJ2-7; D is perhaps TRBD1 (6 bases). Trimming stripped 6 bases from V and 5 bases from J, with 20 bases between. This CDR3 has 15 amino acids. In germline, CDR1 is SGHTA, CDR2 FQGNSA. In nucleotides, the CDR3 is TGTGCCAGCAGTTCTACTGGGACACCTCCAAACGAGCAGTACTTC. Translating gives CASSSTGTPPNEQYF.

The genes are TRBV11-1 and TRBJ1-2; weak D call: TRBD1 (6 bases). Germline assignment: CDR1 SGHAT and CDR2 FQDESV (reference sequence). The CDR3 covers 14 residues. Trimming removed 1 base from V and 4 bases from J, with 10 bases in between. The chain's CDR3 is CASSLGTATYGYTF. The CDR3 DNA sequence: TGTGCCAGCAGCTTAGGGACAGCAACCTATGGCTACACCTTC. Drawing the rest from reference TRBV11-1 and TRBJ1-2, the complete variable domain is EAEVAQSPRYKITEKSQAVAFWCDPISGHATLYWYRQILGQGPELLVQFQDESVVDDSQLPKDRFSAERLKGVDSTLKIQPAELGDSAMYLCASSLGTATYGYTFGSGTRLTVV.

This sequence joins TRBV6-9 and TRBJ2-5; 9 bases fit TRBD1. The CDR3 contains 16 residues. The V and J ends lost 4 bases and 6 bases, in that order; junction bases with no gene match: 12. The germline V gene has CDR1 MNHGY and CDR2 SVAAGI. DNA for the CDR3: TGTGCCAGCAGTTCCCCCGGACAGGGGATGGTACAGACCCAGTACTTC. Encoded protein: CASSSPGQGMVQTQYF.

This clone was counted a single time. J is TRBJ1-5 and V is TRBV30; D is undetermined. There are 13 residues in the CDR3. Germline CDR1 reads GTSNPN; CDR2 reads SVGIG (reference sequence). The V gene lost 5 bases and the J gene lost 5 bases, with 13 bases spanning the gap. CDR3 amino acids: CAWSKGEDQPQHF. Here the CDR3 DNA reads TGTGCCTGGTCTAAGGGCGAGGATCAGCCCCAGCATTTT.

This clone came up once. The V and J genes are TRBV7-9 and TRBJ2-1, with 13 bases matching TRBD2. CDR1 and CDR2 (germline): SEHNR, FQNEAQ (reference sequence). The ends lost 4 bases at V and 9 bases at J; junction bases unmatched: 12. CDR3 length: 17 amino acids. Written as DNA, the CDR3 is TGTGCCAGCAGCTCAGACCGCGGACTAGCGGGAGTGGGTGAGCAGTTCTTC. Translating it yields CASSSDRGLAGVGEQFF.

The chain carries TRBV24-1 and TRBJ1-2, with 9 bases matching TRBD1. Germline loops: CDR1 KGHDR, CDR2 SFDVKD. V lost 4 bases, J lost 8 bases, and 7 bases stayed unmatched. This CDR3 has 14 amino acids. The CDR3 here is CATSDPGTGKGYTF. In DNA form, the CDR3 reads TGTGCCACCAGTGACCCTGGGACAGGGAAGGGCTACACCTTC.

The chain carries TRBV5-8 and TRBJ1-4; no clear D gene. The CDR3 length is 16 residues. Between the trimmed V and J ends, which lost 2 bases and 3 bases, there was a span of 14 bases. CDR1 and CDR2 (germline): SGHTS, YDEGEE. The CDR3 spells CASSFLFWVANEKLFF. Written as DNA, the CDR3 is TGTGCCAGCAGCTTCTTATTTTGGGTGGCTAATGAAAAACTGTTTTTT.

This sequence joins TRBV28 and TRBJ2-2; the match to TRBD1 covers 8 bases. From germline, CDR1 is MDHEN and CDR2 SYDVKM. This CDR3 spans 17 amino acids. The junction had 13 bases not matched to a gene; V was cut back by 3 bases and J by 7 bases. The chain's CDR3 is CASSFPLPGQVNGELFF. CDR3 sequence (DNA): TGTGCCAGCAGTTTTCCACTACCGGGACAGGTCAACGGGGAGCTGTTTTTT.

The genes are TRBV27 and TRBJ2-2; 7 bases are shared with TRBD1. This CDR3 comprises 17 residues. V lost 2 bases to trimming and J lost 0 bases; unmatched junction nucleotides: 6. CDR1 is MNHEY and CDR2 is SMNVEV in the germline V gene (reference sequence). CDR3 sequence reads: CASSLLPQGANTGELFF. In DNA, the CDR3 is TGTGCCAGCAGTTTACTCCCTCAGGGGGCGAACACCGGGGAGCTGTTTTTT.

This sequence joins TRBV28 and TRBJ2-3; TRBD2 aligns across 8 bases. The CDR3 runs to 15 residues. The germline CDR1 and CDR2 sequences are MDHEN and SYDVKM. The V segment lost 4 bases and the J segment 6 bases; nucleotides outside the gene matches: 9. CDR3 DNA sequence: TGTGCCAGCAGTTGGGGCGGGGGGTCGCCTGATACGCAGTATTTT. Protein sequence: CASSWGGGSPDTQYF.

The chain joins TRBV2 to TRBJ2-3, with TRBD2 matching 7 bases. V dropped 5 bases and J dropped 6; count of bases not matched to a gene: 8. CDR3 length: 14 residues. CDR1 and CDR2 (germline): SNHLY, FYNNEI. The CDR3 reads CASSWTRGADTQYF. The DNA of the CDR3 is TGTGCCAGCAGTTGGACTAGAGGTGCGGATACGCAGTATTTT.

The table lists this clone with a count of one. This chain joins TRBV27 and TRBJ2-2, with 7 positions matching TRBD2. There are 14 residues in the CDR3. Unmatched junction bases numbered 2, after V lost 3 bases and J lost 4 bases. Germline assignment: CDR1 MNHEY and CDR2 SMNVEV (reference sequence). CDR3 amino acids: CASSLGGVTGELFF. The CDR3 region has the DNA TGTGCCAGCAGTTTGGGGGGGGTCACCGGGGAGCTGTTTTTT.

The V call is TRBV10-3, the J call TRBJ2-3; 11 bases fit TRBD2. With 2 bases clipped from V and 2 bases from J, the junction kept 3 bases outside the gene matches. CDR1 ENHRY and CDR2 SYGVKD come from the germline V gene. The CDR3 is 16 residues long. CDR3 residues: CAISEGLAGYTDTQYF. The CDR3 DNA sequence: TGTGCCATCAGTGAGGGACTAGCGGGTTACACAGATACGCAGTATTTT.

This chain links TRBV11-2 with TRBJ1-5; no reliable D call. Trimming took 6 bases from V and 2 from J, leaving 8 bases between them. The CDR3 extends over 13 amino acids. Germline CDR1 and CDR2: SGHAT and FQNNGV. The CDR3 nucleotides are TGTGCCAGCAGTACCGGGGGCAATCAGCCCCAGCATTTT. This codes for CASSTGGNQPQHF.

The CDR3 loop is CATSDAGLREQYF. The CDR3 region has the DNA TGTGCCACCAGTGATGCGGGATTAAGGGAGCAGTACTTC. This chain uses TRBV24-1 with TRBJ2-7; tentatively, D is TRBD2 (6 bases). The V and J ends lost 3 bases and 7 bases respectively, with 12 bases between them. The CDR3 length is 13 residues. From germline, CDR1 is KGHDR and CDR2 SFDVKD.

This chain connects TRBV2 to TRBJ2-7, with 8 bases lining up with TRBD1. CDR1 is SNHLY, CDR2 FYNNEI, per germline. The trim removed 11 bases at V and 1 base at J, leaving 7 bases unmatched. The CDR3 loop spans 13 amino acids. The CDR3 coding sequence is TGTGCCGGACAGGGTCCCCAATCCTACGAGCAGTACTTC. Amino acids: CAGQGPQSYEQYF.

The chain employs TRBV28 and TRBJ1-5, with a tentative D call TRBD1 (6 bases). The CDR3 runs to 14 residues. The germline V gene has CDR1 MDHEN and CDR2 SYDVKM. V lost 7 bases to trimming and J lost 4 bases, with 14 bases between them. The CDR3, as DNA: TGTGCCAGCAACCTACGACAGGCTAATCAGCCCCAGCATTTT. This sequence encodes CASNLRQANQPQHF.

The chain combines TRBV2 with TRBJ1-5; D possibly corresponds to TRBD1 (5 bases). Deletions cut 0 bases from V and 1 base from J, with 10 bases between. CDR3 length: 16 residues. CDR1 and CDR2 (germline): SNHLY, FYNNEI. The CDR3 nucleotides are TGTGCCAGCAGTGAAGCGCAGGGTTGGAGCAATCAGCCCCAGCATTTT. Protein sequence: CASSEAQGWSNQPQHF.

The CDR3: CASGLTRSSGNTIYF. Written as DNA, the CDR3 is TGCGCCAGCGGACTCACCAGGTCCTCTGGAAACACCATATATTTT. The J gene is TRBJ1-3, the V gene TRBV10-2; no clear D gene. Trimming took off 8 bases at V and 0 bases at J, with 14 bases between the two ends. The germline V gene encodes CDR1 WSHSY and CDR2 SAAADI. This CDR3 spans 15 amino acids.